This T cell receptor beta chain was profiled in a study of T cell repertoires in aging, cancer and after chemotherapy. Concerning this clonotype itself: Its specificity is not known.

CDR1 is SQVTM, CDR2 ANQGSEA, per germline. The V gene lost 0 bases and the J gene lost 2 bases, with 13 bases spanning the gap. The CDR3 length is 15 residues. Amplification of TCR beta used genomic DNA extracted from peripheral blood. Whole-study findings and limits: Loss of evenness, beyond lost richness, contributed to age-related TCR diversity decline in cancer patients.

Multiplex touch-down PCR with TRB-A/B primers amplified rearranged V-D-J TRB sequences. TCRdb redid the calling of the multiplex PCR reads with MiXCR, one entry per CDR3 protein. The table lists 3,000 to 4,000 distinct CDR3 sequences, under 50% of them singletons. The sequence was collected from a human donor in good health. The chain has TRBV29-1 and TRBJ2-5; D is undetermined. The sample taken for sequencing was blood. Here the CDR3 DNA reads TGCAGCGTTGAAGAAGGGTTGGGCAGACAAGAGACCCAGTACTTC. This encodes CSVEEGLGRQETQYF.